A selection of T cell receptor beta chains follows, all from one sample in a study of identical twins. Via MiXCR, TCRdb re-called the 5' RACE reads, giving one row per CDR3 protein. Of approximately 1.8 million distinct CDR3 sequences detected, around 29% appear once; the ten largest clones hold 0.25% to 0.3%. The sample consisted of cord blood. These TCRs come from a newborn girl in good health. The CDR3 runs from the conserved cysteine through the conserved F or W. The D gene is left open where the match is weak. Size is omitted from some rows. Given values are once, few, many or a class for expanded clones.

D gene: TRBD1
clone size: many
V gene: TRBV28
J gene: TRBJ2-6
CDR3 DNA: TGTGCCAGCAGTTCTCAGGGGGCTGGGGCCAACGTCCTGACTTTC
CDR3 protein: CASSSQGAGANVLTF

D gene: TRBD1
clone size: -
V gene: TRBV6-1
J gene: TRBJ2-7
CDR3 DNA: TGTGCCATGTCGGGACAGGGCTACGAGCAGTACTTC
CDR3 protein: CAMSGQGYEQYF

D gene: -
clone size: -
V gene: TRBV27
J gene: TRBJ2-7
CDR3 DNA: TGTGCCAGCAGTTTATCCCCCGGTTCAAACGAGCAGTACTTC
CDR3 protein: CASSLSPGSNEQYF

D gene: -
clone size: few
V gene: TRBV7-2
J gene: TRBJ2-1
CDR3 DNA: TGTGCCAGCAGCTTAGTTGGTAGCGCCTACAATGAGCAGTTCTTC
CDR3 protein: CASSLVGSAYNEQFF

D gene: -
clone size: -
V gene: TRBV7-2
J gene: TRBJ2-3
CDR3 DNA: TGTGCCAGCAGCTTGTTTGACGCAGATACGCAGTATTTT
CDR3 protein: CASSLFDADTQYF

D gene: TRBD2
clone size: -
V gene: TRBV15
J gene: TRBJ2-7
CDR3 DNA: TGTGCCACCAGCAGAGAGGGGAGGGTGGCCGAGCAGTACTTC
CDR3 protein: CATSREGRVAEQYF

D gene: -
clone size: -
V gene: TRBV2
J gene: TRBJ2-3
CDR3 DNA: TGTGCCAGCAGTGTCCCTGGGGGTCCCACAGATACGCAGTATTTT
CDR3 protein: CASSVPGGPTDTQYF

D gene: -
clone size: few
V gene: TRBV5-1
J gene: TRBJ1-1
CDR3 DNA: TGCGCCAGCAGCATCTCAACTGGATCGAACACTGAAGCTTTCTTT
CDR3 protein: CASSISTGSNTEAFF

D gene: TRBD1
clone size: -
V gene: TRBV6-4
J gene: TRBJ1-5
CDR3 DNA: TGTGCCAGCAGACTCCGGGACAGGGGGCGGAATCAGCCCCAGCATTTT
CDR3 protein: CASRLRDRGRNQPQHF

D gene: TRBD1
clone size: few
V gene: TRBV6-1
J gene: TRBJ2-7
CDR3 DNA: TGTGCCAGCAGTGAGTCACAGGGGCACTCCTACGAGCAGTACTTC
CDR3 protein: CASSESQGHSYEQYF

D gene: -
clone size: few
V gene: TRBV12-3/TRBV12-4
J gene: TRBJ2-1
CDR3 DNA: TGTGCCAGCAGTTTAGGGGGGCCCCAGTTCTTC
CDR3 protein: CASSLGGPQFF

D gene: -
clone size: few
V gene: TRBV7-2
J gene: TRBJ2-3
CDR3 DNA: TGTGCCAGCAGCTTAGGCAGGGAATACGATACGCAGTATTTT
CDR3 protein: CASSLGREYDTQYF